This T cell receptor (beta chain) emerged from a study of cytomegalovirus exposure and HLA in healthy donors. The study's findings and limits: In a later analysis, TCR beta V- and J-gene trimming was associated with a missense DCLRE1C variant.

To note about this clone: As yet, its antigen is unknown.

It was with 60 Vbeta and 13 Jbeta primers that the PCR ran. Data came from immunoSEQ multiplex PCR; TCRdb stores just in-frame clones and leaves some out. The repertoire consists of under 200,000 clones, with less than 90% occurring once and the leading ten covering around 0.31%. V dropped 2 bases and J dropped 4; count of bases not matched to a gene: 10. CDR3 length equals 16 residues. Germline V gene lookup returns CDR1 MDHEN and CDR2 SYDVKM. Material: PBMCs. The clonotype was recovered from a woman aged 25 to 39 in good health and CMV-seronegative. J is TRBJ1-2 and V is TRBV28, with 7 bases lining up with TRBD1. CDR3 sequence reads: CASSLPDRDGVYGYTF. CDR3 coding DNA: TGTGCCAGCAGTTTACCCGACAGGGACGGAGTCTATGGCTACACCTTC.